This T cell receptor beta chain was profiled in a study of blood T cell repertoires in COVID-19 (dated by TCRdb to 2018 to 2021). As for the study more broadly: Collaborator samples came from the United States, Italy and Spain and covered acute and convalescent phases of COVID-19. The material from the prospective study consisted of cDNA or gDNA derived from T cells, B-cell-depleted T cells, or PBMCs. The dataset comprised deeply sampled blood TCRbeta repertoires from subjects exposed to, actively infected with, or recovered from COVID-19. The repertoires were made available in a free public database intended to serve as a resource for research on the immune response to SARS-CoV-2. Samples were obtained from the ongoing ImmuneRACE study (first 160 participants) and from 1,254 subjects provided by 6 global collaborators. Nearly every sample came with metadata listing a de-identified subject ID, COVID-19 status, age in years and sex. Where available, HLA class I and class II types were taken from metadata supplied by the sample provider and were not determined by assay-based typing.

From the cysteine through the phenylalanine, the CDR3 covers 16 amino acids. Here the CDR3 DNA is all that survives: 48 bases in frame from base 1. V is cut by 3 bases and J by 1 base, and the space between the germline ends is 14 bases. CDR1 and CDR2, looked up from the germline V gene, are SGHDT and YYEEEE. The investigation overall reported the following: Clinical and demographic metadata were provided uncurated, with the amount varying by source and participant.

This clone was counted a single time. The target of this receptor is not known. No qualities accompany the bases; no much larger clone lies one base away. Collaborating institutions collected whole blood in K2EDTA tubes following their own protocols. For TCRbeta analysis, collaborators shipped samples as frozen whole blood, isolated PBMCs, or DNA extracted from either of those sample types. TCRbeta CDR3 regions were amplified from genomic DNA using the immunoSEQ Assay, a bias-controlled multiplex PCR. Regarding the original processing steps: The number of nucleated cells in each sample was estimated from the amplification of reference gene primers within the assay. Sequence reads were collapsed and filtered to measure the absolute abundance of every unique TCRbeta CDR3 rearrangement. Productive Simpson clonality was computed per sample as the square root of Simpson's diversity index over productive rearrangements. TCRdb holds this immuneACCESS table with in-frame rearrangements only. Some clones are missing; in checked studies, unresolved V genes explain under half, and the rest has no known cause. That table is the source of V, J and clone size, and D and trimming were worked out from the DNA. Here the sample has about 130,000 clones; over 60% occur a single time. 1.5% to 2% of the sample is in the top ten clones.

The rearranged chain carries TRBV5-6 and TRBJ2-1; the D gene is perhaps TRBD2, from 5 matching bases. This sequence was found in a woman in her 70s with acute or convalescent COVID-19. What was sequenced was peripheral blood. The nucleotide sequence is TGTGCCAGCAGCTCCCCCCATAGCGCGTCCTACAATGAGCAGTTCTTC. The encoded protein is CASSSPHSASYNEQFF.